Presented here are 10 T cell receptor beta chains from one specimen sequenced in a study of T cell repertoires in cytomegalovirus infection. These receptors are not linked to any known antigen. TCRdb analysed the reads with MiXCR anew, one entry per CDR3 protein. The table shows 750,000 to 900,000 distinct CDR3 sequences, with 29% occurring only once. The sample was cultured CD8+ T cells from PBMCs, taken from culture after CMV antigen stimulation. The receptors derive from a human donor in good health (CMV status not recorded). Some clones in this sample may be carry-over from other donors' samples.

The chain couples TRBV7-9 to TRBJ1-1; D is unresolved. The CDR3 sequence is 14 residues long. V was clipped by 5 bases and J by 5 bases, with 15 bases between them. CDR1 and CDR2 from the germline V gene are SEHNR and FQNEAQ (reference sequence). CDR3 sequence reads: CASSIGPRKTEAFF. DNA of the CDR3: TGTGCCAGCAGCATAGGCCCCAGGAAGACTGAAGCTTTCTTT.

The chain combines TRBV5-1 with TRBJ2-7; D uncertain. Trimming pared 3 bases from V and 0 bases from J, leaving 13 bases between. This CDR3 region has 15 residues. Germline V lookup: CDR1 SGHRS, CDR2 YFSETQ. The CDR3 region is CASSSGPRSSYEQYF. The CDR3 DNA is TGCGCCAGCAGCTCCGGACCCAGGAGCTCCTACGAGCAGTACTTC.

There are a few counts of this clonotype. The rearrangement links TRBV7-8 to TRBJ1-1; TRBD1 matches 8 bases. The CDR3 totals 14 residues. CDR1 and CDR2 (germline): SGHVS, FQNEAQ. Trimming removed 5 bases from V and 4 bases from J; junction bases left unmatched: 6. The CDR3 sequence is CASSPDRARTEAFF. CDR3 in DNA: TGTGCCAGCAGCCCGGACAGGGCACGCACTGAAGCTTTCTTT. Supplemented by reference TRBV7-8 and TRBJ1-1, the full variable domain reads GAGVSQSPRYKVAKRGQDVALRCDPISGHVSLFWYQQALGQGPEFLTYFQNEAQLDKSGLPSDRFFAERPEGSVSTLKIQRTQQEDSAVYLCASSPDRARTEAFFGQGTRLTVV.

The sample holds many counts of this clonotype. This chain connects TRBV7-2 to TRBJ1-1; D may be TRBD1 (5 bases). The V gene's germline CDR1 is SGHTA and CDR2 FQGNSA. This CDR3 has 14 residues. Trimming shortened V by 2 bases and J by 1 base, and 8 bases separated the two germline ends. CDR3 in DNA: TGTGCCAGCAGCTTAAGGGACGGGAACACTGAAGCTTTCTTT. Protein product: CASSLRDGNTEAFF.

Concerning this clonotype: One junction end disagrees with the germline gene, perhaps due to a read error. This rearrangement joins TRBV6-1 to TRBJ2-3; 8 bases fit TRBD2. This CDR3 spans 14 amino acids. From germline, CDR1 is MNHNS and CDR2 SASEGT. Here the CDR3 DNA reads TGTGACAGCACGGTAGCGGGGTACGCAGATACGCAGTATTTT. Protein sequence: CDSTVAGYADTQYF.

This chain connects TRBV11-3 to TRBJ2-2; D is possibly TRBD2 (5 bases). There are 17 residues in the CDR3. Deletions cut 0 bases from V and 3 bases from J, with 14 bases between. Germline V lookup: CDR1 SGHNT, CDR2 YENEEA. This CDR3 is CASSLERAPADTGELFF. The CDR3 nucleotides read TGTGCCAGCAGCTTAGAGAGGGCACCCGCGGACACCGGGGAGCTGTTTTTT.

This clonotype was seen more than once but under ten times. V gene TRBV27 combines with J gene TRBJ1-1; no clear D. The CDR3 is made up of 13 amino acids. The V gene's germline CDR1 is MNHEY and CDR2 SMNVEV (reference sequence). Deletions cut 4 bases from V and 0 bases from J, with 6 bases between. In DNA form, the CDR3 reads TGTGCCAGCAGTTGGCAAGTGAACACTGAAGCTTTCTTT. It codes for CASSWQVNTEAFF.

V gene TRBV19 combines with J gene TRBJ2-1, with D tentatively TRBD2 (5 bases). The CDR3 is 12 residues long. Trimming stripped 5 bases from V and 9 bases from J, with 11 bases between. The germline CDR1 and CDR2 sequences are LNHDA and SQIVND (reference sequence). The CDR3 DNA follows: TGTGCCAGTAGTCCGAGGGTCCCTGAGCAGTTCTTC. It specifies CASSPRVPEQFF.

The chain links TRBV27 to TRBJ2-1; D is ambiguous. V was pared by 2 bases and J by 1 base, with 15 bases between. The CDR3 has 17 residues. Germline V gives CDR1 MNHEY, CDR2 SMNVEV (reference sequence). Written as DNA, the CDR3 is TGTGCCAGCAGTTTAGGCCACGGTAGCTTTTCCTACAATGAGCAGTTCTTC. As protein: CASSLGHGSFSYNEQFF.

J is TRBJ2-2 and V is TRBV5-6; TRBD1 is a possible D gene (5 bases). The CDR3 sequence is 13 residues long. Trimming left V 3 bases short and J 4 bases short, with 7 bases between. Germline V lookup: CDR1 SGHDT, CDR2 YYEEEE. Written as DNA, the CDR3 is TGTGCCAGCAGCTGGGGCCCCACCGGGGAGCTGTTTTTT. It yields the protein CASSWGPTGELFF.